The 11 T cell receptor beta chains in this list originate from one sample, sequenced in a study of blood T cell repertoires in COVID-19. Sequencing used immunoSEQ multiplex PCR; TCRdb keeps in-frame clones, though not all of them. The profile shows approximately 230,000 clones, about 80% of them singletons. Specimen: peripheral blood. These receptors came from a man older than 75 with acute or convalescent COVID-19.

J is TRBJ2-5 and V is TRBV11-2, with 13 bases that match TRBD2. Trimming removed 4 bases from V and 5 bases from J; junction bases left unmatched: 4. Germline V gene sequence: CDR1 SGHAT, CDR2 FQNNGV. CDR3 size: 15 residues. The CDR3 DNA reads as TGTGCCAGCAGCTGGACTAGCGGGAGCCTTGAGACCCAGTACTTC. Translating gives CASSWTSGSLETQYF. The full variable domain, with the rest looked up from reference TRBV11-2 and TRBJ2-5, is EAGVAQSPRYKIIEKRQSVAFWCNPISGHATLYWYQQILGQGPKLLIQFQNNGVVDDSQLPKDRFSAERLKGVDSTLKIQPAKLEDSAVYLCASSWTSGSLETQYFGPGTRLLVL.

The V and J genes are TRBV20-1 and TRBJ2-1; 8 bases line up with TRBD2. Trimming took 6 bases from V and 9 from J; bases not matched to a gene: 4. Germline-derived CDR1 and CDR2 are DFQATT and SNEGSKA (reference sequence). The CDR3 is made up of 11 amino acids. In DNA form, the CDR3 reads TGCAGTGCCAATAGCGGGATTGAGCAGTTCTTC. It yields the protein CSANSGIEQFF.

The rearrangement links TRBV19 to TRBJ1-2; perhaps TRBD1 as D (6 bases). Germline V gene sequence: CDR1 LNHDA, CDR2 SQIVND (reference sequence). V was clipped by 0 bases and J by 2 bases, with 10 bases between them. This CDR3 spans 15 amino acids. The CDR3 nucleotides are TGTGCCAGTAGTATAGACAGGGGACGGAACTATGGCTACACCTTC. As protein: CASSIDRGRNYGYTF.

This clone was observed a single time. The chain has TRBV24-1 and TRBJ2-5; 12 bases map to TRBD2. Trimming cost V 2 bases and J 4 bases; bases outside gene matches: 4. The CDR3 is 16 residues long. The germline V gene encodes CDR1 KGHDR and CDR2 SFDVKD. The CDR3 region is CATSDWTSGTVETQYF. The DNA of the CDR3 is TGTGCCACCAGTGATTGGACTAGCGGGACGGTAGAGACCCAGTACTTC.

The chain links TRBV7-3 to TRBJ2-1; maybe TRBD2 (5 bases). V lost 5 bases to trimming and J lost 0 bases, with 11 bases between them. The germline V gene encodes CDR1 SGHTA and CDR2 FQGTGA. The CDR3 totals 15 residues. The DNA of the CDR3 is TGTGCCAGCAGCCCACGGAGGAGCTCCTACAATGAGCAGTTCTTC. Residues: CASSPRRSSYNEQFF.

The V gene is TRBV6-1, the J gene TRBJ1-1; D unclear. V lost 2 bases and J lost 9, with 7 bases in between. This CDR3 has 11 residues. Germline CDR1 reads MNHNS; CDR2 reads SASEGT. Written as DNA, the CDR3 is TGTGCCAGCAGTGAACAGGAAAAAGCTTTCTTT. It specifies CASSEQEKAFF.

This chain links TRBV25-1 with TRBJ1-2; 10 bases fit TRBD1. This CDR3 region has 15 residues. Germline values: CDR1 MGHDK, CDR2 SYGVNS. V dropped 2 bases and J dropped 4; count of bases not matched to a gene: 4. The CDR3 loop reads CASSEGDRGGYGYTF. DNA of the CDR3: TGTGCCAGCAGTGAAGGGGACAGGGGTGGCTATGGCTACACCTTC.

This chain connects TRBV30 to TRBJ1-4; possibly TRBD1 for D (5 bases). Germline CDR1 is GTSNPN and CDR2 is SVGIG (reference sequence). CDR3 length: 16 residues. Trimming cost V 2 bases and J 8 bases, with 21 bases left between them. This chain's CDR3 is CAWSSKTGLGEEKLFF. DNA of the CDR3: TGTGCCTGGAGTTCTAAAACAGGACTAGGGGAGGAAAAACTGTTTTTT.

The rearrangement uses TRBV18 and TRBJ2-7; 7 bases agree with TRBD1. The CDR3 is 15 residues long. From germline, CDR1 is KGHSH and CDR2 LQKENI. After removal of 2 bases from V and 6 bases from J, the junction contained 10 bases not matched to a gene. CDR3 sequence reads: CASSPFYLQGPEQYF. In DNA form, the CDR3 reads TGTGCCAGCTCACCATTCTACTTACAGGGGCCCGAGCAGTACTTC.

The chain uses TRBV5-1 and TRBJ2-3, with 7 bases fitting TRBD1. The CDR3 covers 16 residues. V trimming: 2 bases; J trimming: 4 bases; junction bases outside the gene matches: 10. Germline CDR1 is SGHRS and CDR2 is YFSETQ. CDR3 protein: CASSLGLRGGADTQYF. Written as DNA, the CDR3 is TGCGCCAGCAGCTTAGGGCTAAGAGGGGGCGCAGATACGCAGTATTTT.

This clone was recorded once. The chain joins TRBV5-6 to TRBJ2-1; 7 bases align to TRBD2. This CDR3 comprises 15 residues. Germline values: CDR1 SGHDT, CDR2 YYEEEE. V dropped 5 bases and J dropped 2; count of bases not matched to a gene: 7. As DNA, the CDR3 is TGTGCCAGCAGTCTGGAAACTAGCGCCTACAATGAGCAGTTCTTC. It is translated as CASSLETSAYNEQFF.